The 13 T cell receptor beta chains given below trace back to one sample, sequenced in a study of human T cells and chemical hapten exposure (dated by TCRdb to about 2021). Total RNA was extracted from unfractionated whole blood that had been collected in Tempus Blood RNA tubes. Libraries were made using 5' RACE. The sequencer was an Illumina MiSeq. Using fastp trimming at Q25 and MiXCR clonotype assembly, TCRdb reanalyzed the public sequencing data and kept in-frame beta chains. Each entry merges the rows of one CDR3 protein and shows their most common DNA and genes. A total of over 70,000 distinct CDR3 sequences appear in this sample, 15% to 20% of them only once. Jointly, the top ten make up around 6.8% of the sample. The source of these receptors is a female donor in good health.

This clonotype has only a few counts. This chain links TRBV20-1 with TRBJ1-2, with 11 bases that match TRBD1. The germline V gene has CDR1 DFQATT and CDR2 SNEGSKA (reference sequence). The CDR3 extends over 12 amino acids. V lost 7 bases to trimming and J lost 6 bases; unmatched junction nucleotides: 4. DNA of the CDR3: TGCAGTGGTGGGACAGGGGGTGATGGCTACACCTTC. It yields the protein CSGGTGGDGYTF.

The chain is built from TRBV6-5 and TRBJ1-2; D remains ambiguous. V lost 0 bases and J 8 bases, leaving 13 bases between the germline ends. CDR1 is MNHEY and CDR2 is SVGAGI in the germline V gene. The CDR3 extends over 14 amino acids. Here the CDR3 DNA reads TGTGCCAGCAGTTACTCGTTGCAGTCGGAGGGCTACACCTTC. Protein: CASSYSLQSEGYTF.

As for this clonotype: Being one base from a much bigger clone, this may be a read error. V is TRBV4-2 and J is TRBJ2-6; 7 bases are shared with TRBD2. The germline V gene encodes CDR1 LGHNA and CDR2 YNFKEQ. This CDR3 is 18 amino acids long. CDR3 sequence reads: CVSSPGGEGGSGANVLTF. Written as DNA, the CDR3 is TGTGTCAGCAGCCCGGGGGGTGAAGGTGGCTCTGGGGCCAACGTCCTGACTTTC.

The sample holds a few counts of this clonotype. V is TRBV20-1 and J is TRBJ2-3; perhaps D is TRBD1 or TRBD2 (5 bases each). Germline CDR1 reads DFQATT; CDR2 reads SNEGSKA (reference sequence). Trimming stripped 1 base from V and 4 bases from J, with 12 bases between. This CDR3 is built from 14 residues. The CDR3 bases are TGCAGTGCTAGAGTGTTTCGGGGCGCAGATACGCAGTATTTT. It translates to CSARVFRGADTQYF.

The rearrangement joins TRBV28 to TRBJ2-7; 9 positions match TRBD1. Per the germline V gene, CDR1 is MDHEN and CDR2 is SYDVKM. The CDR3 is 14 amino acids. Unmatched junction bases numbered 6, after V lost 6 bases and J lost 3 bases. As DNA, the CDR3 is TGTGCCAGCAGGTGGACAGGGGCAATCTACGAGCAGTACTTC. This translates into CASRWTGAIYEQYF.

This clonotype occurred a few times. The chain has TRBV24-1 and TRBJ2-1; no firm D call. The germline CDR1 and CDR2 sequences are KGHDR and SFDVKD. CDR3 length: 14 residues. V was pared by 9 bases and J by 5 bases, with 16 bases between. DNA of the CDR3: TGTGCCACCTCAACCCCTTATCCTGACAATGAGCAGTTCTTC. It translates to CATSTPYPDNEQFF.

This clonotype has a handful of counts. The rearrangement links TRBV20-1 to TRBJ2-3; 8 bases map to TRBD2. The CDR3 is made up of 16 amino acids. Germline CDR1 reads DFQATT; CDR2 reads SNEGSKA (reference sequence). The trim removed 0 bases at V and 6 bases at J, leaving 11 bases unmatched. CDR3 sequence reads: CSARDPRERGPDTQYF. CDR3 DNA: TGCAGTGCTAGAGACCCCCGGGAGCGGGGGCCGGATACGCAGTATTTT.

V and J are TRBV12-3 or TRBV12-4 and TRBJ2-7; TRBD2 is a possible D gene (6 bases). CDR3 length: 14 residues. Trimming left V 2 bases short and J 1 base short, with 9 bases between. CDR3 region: CASSLLGGSYEQYF. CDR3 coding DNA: TGTGCCAGCAGTTTATTGGGGGGTTCCTACGAGCAGTACTTC.

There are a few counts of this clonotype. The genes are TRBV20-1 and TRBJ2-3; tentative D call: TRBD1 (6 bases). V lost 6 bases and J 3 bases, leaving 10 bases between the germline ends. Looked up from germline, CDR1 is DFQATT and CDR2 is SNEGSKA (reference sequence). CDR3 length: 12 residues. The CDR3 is CSAQRGTDTQYF. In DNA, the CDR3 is TGCAGTGCCCAGAGGGGGACAGATACGCAGTATTTT.

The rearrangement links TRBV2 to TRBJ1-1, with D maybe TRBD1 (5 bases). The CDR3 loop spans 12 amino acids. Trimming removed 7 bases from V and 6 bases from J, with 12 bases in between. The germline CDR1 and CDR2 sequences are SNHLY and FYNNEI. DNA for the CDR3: TGTGCCAGCACCCTTCAGGGCCCTGAAGCTTTCTTT. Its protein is CASTLQGPEAFF.

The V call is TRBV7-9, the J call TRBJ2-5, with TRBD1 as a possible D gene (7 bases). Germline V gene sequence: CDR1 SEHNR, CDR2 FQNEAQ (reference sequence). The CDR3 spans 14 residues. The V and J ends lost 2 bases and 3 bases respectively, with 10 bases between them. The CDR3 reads CASSLTGEEETQYF. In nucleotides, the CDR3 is TGTGCCAGCAGCTTAACAGGGGAGGAAGAGACCCAGTACTTC.

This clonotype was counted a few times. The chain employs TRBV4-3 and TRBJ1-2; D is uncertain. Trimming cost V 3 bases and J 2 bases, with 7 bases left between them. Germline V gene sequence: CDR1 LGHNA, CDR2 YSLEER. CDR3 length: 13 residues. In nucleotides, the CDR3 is TGCGCCAGCAGCCAGTCCCAGAACTATGGCTACACCTTC. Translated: CASSQSQNYGYTF.

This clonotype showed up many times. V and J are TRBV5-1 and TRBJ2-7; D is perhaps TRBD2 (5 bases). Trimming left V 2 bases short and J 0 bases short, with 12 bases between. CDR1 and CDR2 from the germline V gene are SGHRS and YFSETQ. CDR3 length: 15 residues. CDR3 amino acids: CASSFEGPFSYEQYF. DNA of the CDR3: TGCGCCAGCAGCTTTGAGGGTCCCTTCTCCTACGAGCAGTACTTC. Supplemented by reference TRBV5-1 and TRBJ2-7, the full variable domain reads KAGVTQTPRYLIKTRGQQVTLSCSPISGHRSVSWYQQTPGQGLQFLFEYFSETQRNKGNFPGRFSGRQFSNSRSEMNVSTLELGDSALYLCASSFEGPFSYEQYFGPGTRLTVT.